What follows are 21 T cell receptor beta chains derived from one specimen sequenced in a study of CD8+CD57+ T cells in acquired aplastic anemia. Patients included in sequencing had previously demonstrated CD8+CD57+ cell expansion by flow cytometry. Genomic DNA templated the TCR beta VDJ and CDR3 profiling. TCRdb recomputed calls from the reads with MiXCR, one row per CDR3 protein. The data contain around 430,000 distinct CDR3 sequences, less than 35% of them singletons. Material: sorted CD4+, CD8+, or CD8+CD57+ T cells (not recorded which) from PBMCs. Source of these receptors: a human donor with aplastic anemia.

This clonotype was observed a few times. The chain is built from TRBV4-2 and TRBJ1-1; 7 bases agree with TRBD1. V was pared by 6 bases and J by 1 base, with 11 bases of the junction left unmatched. The CDR3 has 16 residues. The germline V gene encodes CDR1 LGHNA and CDR2 YNFKEQ. The DNA for the CDR3 is TGTGCCAGCAGTGGGGGCGCAGGGGGTGGGAACACTGAAGCTTTCTTT. Its translation: CASSGGAGGGNTEAFF.

The genes are TRBV9 and TRBJ1-6; D call uncertain. The CDR3 runs to 9 residues. V lost 3 bases to trimming and J lost 15 bases, with 4 bases between them. Germline V gives CDR1 SGDLS, CDR2 YYNGEE. Written as DNA, the CDR3 is TGTGCCAGCAGCGAAAACCTCCACTTT. Protein product: CASSENLHF.

Comment on this clonotype: Here the CDR3 omits its conserved ending phenylalanine or tryptophan, so a read error is the likely source. Because the CDR3's place on the DNA is in doubt, the DNA is left out and the CDR3 is given as listed by TCRdb. The rearrangement uses TRBV15 and TRBJ2-7; the table assigns TRBD2, which was not confirmed against the DNA. CDR1 and CDR2 (germline): LNHNV, YYDKDF (reference sequence). Counting both end residues, the CDR3 totals 8 amino acids. CDR3 in amino acids: CATSRAAS.

This clonotype was observed many times. The V gene is TRBV7-9, the J gene TRBJ1-1; D is ambiguous. CDR3 size: 13 residues. Germline CDR1 SEHNR, CDR2 FQNEAQ (reference sequence). Deletions cut 4 bases from V and 0 bases from J, with 6 bases between. The chain's CDR3 is CASSWRVNTEAFF. In nucleotides, the CDR3 is TGTGCCAGCAGCTGGCGAGTGAACACTGAAGCTTTCTTT.

CDR3 sequence: CASSPKDRGSNQPQHF. CDR3 bases: TGTGCCAGCAGCCCCAAGGACAGGGGTAGCAATCAGCCCCAGCATTTT. The V and J genes are TRBV11-1 and TRBJ1-5, with 9 nucleotides matching TRBD1. The CDR3 spans 16 residues. The germline gives CDR1 SGHAT, CDR2 FQDESV (reference sequence). V dropped 5 bases and J dropped 0; count of bases not matched to a gene: 5.

This chain links TRBV20-1 with TRBJ2-7, with no clear D. CDR1 is DFQATT and CDR2 is SNEGSKA in the germline V gene (reference sequence). There are 12 residues in the CDR3. V was pared by 1 base and J by 3 bases, with 7 bases between. The CDR3 sequence is CSARVRDYEQYF. CDR3 nucleotides: TGCAGTGCTAGAGTTAGGGACTACGAGCAGTACTTC.

This clonotype was picked up many times. V usage is TRBV20-1 and J usage is TRBJ2-7; TRBD1 matches at 8 bases. The CDR3 is 15 residues long. Germline CDR1 DFQATT, CDR2 SNEGSKA (reference sequence). The V segment lost 1 base and the J segment 3 bases; nucleotides outside the gene matches: 8. DNA of the CDR3: TGCAGTGCTAGAGTATCGGGACAGGATTTCTACGAGCAGTACTTC. Its translation: CSARVSGQDFYEQYF.

J is TRBJ2-3 and V is TRBV20-1; 9 bases align to TRBD1. The CDR3 length is 14 residues. Per germline, CDR1 DFQATT and CDR2 SNEGSKA (reference sequence). V lost 7 bases, J lost 5 bases, and 10 bases stayed unmatched. DNA of the CDR3: TGCAGTGTTTCGGACAGGGGAACCAGAGATACGCAGTATTTT. This translates into CSVSDRGTRDTQYF.

This clonotype was seen at least ten times. The chain joins TRBV19 to TRBJ1-5; D is uncertain. Germline V gene sequence: CDR1 LNHDA, CDR2 SQIVND (reference sequence). Trimming left V 10 bases short and J 1 base short, with 14 bases between. The CDR3 totals 14 residues. This CDR3 is CATSAPASNQPQHF. DNA for the CDR3: TGTGCCACCAGCGCGCCCGCGAGCAATCAGCCCCAGCATTTT.

The chain has TRBV2 and TRBJ2-7; 8 nucleotides match TRBD1. Trimming removed 4 bases from V and 2 bases from J; junction bases left unmatched: 7. Per the germline V gene, CDR1 is SNHLY and CDR2 is FYNNEI. This CDR3 has 15 amino acids. The CDR3 DNA reads TGTGCCAGCAGTGCCAACAGGGGGGAGACCTACGAGCAGTACTTC. Translated: CASSANRGETYEQYF. Full variable domain (remainder filled in from reference TRBV2 and TRBJ2-7): EPEVTQTPSHQVTQMGQEVILRCVPISNHLYFYWYRQILGQKVEFLVSFYNNEISEKSEIFDDQFSVERPDGSNFTLKIRSTKLEDSAMYFCASSANRGETYEQYFGPGTRLTVT.

In its sample, this clonotype was seen many times. The genes are TRBV20-1 and TRBJ2-7; TRBD2 matches 11 bases. The ends lost 8 bases at V and 3 bases at J; junction bases unmatched: 6. Germline V gene data show CDR1 as DFQATT and CDR2 as SNEGSKA (reference sequence). There are 13 residues in the CDR3. The CDR3 region is CSLAGTSGYEQYF. CDR3 nucleotides: TGCAGTCTCGCCGGGACTAGCGGCTACGAGCAGTACTTC.

This clonotype has only a few counts. The chain carries TRBV11-1 and TRBJ1-2, with 10 bases matching TRBD1. CDR3 size: 16 residues. Losses at the gene ends were 1 base for V and 8 bases for J; bases not matched to a gene: 10. Germline V gene sequence: CDR1 SGHAT, CDR2 FQDESV (reference sequence). CDR3 loop: CASSLGAGQGFGGYTF. The CDR3 nucleotides are TGTGCCAGCAGCTTAGGGGCGGGACAGGGGTTTGGAGGCTACACCTTC.

The chain uses TRBV3-1 and TRBJ1-4, with 10 bases aligning to TRBD1. The V gene end was trimmed by 3 bases and the J gene end by 6 bases; junction bases not matched to a gene: 4. This CDR3 spans 15 amino acids. Per the germline V gene, CDR1 is LGHDT and CDR2 is YNNKEL (reference sequence). Here the CDR3 DNA reads TGTGCCAGCAGCCAGACCGGGACAGGGGATGAAAAACTGTTTTTT. It translates to CASSQTGTGDEKLFF.

The V and J genes are TRBV6-1 and TRBJ2-2, with 7 bases aligning to TRBD2. Per the germline V gene, CDR1 is MNHNS and CDR2 is SASEGT. Unmatched junction bases numbered 5, after V lost 0 bases and J lost 7 bases. The CDR3 has 15 residues. Written as DNA, the CDR3 is TGTGCCAGCAGTGAAGCGCGGCTAGCGGACGGGGAGCTGTTTTTT. This codes for CASSEARLADGELFF.

The table lists this clonotype with many counts. The chain uses TRBV7-9 and TRBJ1-2; no definite D call. V lost 7 bases and J 0 bases, leaving 9 bases between the germline ends. The CDR3 loop spans 13 amino acids. Germline lookup yields CDR1 SEHNR and CDR2 FQNEAQ (reference sequence). CDR3 residues: CASTRGSNYGYTF. The DNA for the CDR3 is TGTGCCAGCACCCGAGGGTCTAACTATGGCTACACCTTC. The whole variable domain, filled in from reference TRBV7-9 and TRBJ1-2, reads DTGVSQNPRHKITKRGQNVTFRCDPISEHNRLYWYRQTLGQGPEFLTYFQNEAQLEKSRLLSDRFSAERPKGSFSTLEIQRTEQGDSAMYLCASTRGSNYGYTFGSGTRLTVV.

The table lists this clonotype with a few counts. The chain is built from TRBV6-2 or TRBV6-3 and TRBJ1-1; D remains unclear. The V and J ends lost 1 base and 1 base respectively, with 7 bases between them. In germline, CDR1 is MNHEY, CDR2 SVGEGT. The length of the CDR3 is 14 residues. CDR3 nucleotide sequence: TGTGCCAGCAGTTACTTGACACGGAACACTGAAGCTTTCTTT. Protein product: CASSYLTRNTEAFF.

The chain carries TRBV10-3 and TRBJ1-1; D may be TRBD1 (6 bases). The CDR3 totals 14 residues. The germline V gene encodes CDR1 ENHRY and CDR2 SYGVKD. DNA of the CDR3: TGTGTCAATGATGAGGGGGAGAGGGACACTGAAGCTTTCTTT. Protein sequence: CVNDEGERDTEAFF.

This clonotype was counted between two and nine times. V usage is TRBV5-8 and J usage is TRBJ1-2; tentative D call: TRBD1 (5 bases). Germline assignment: CDR1 SGHTS and CDR2 YDEGEE. There are 13 residues in the CDR3. Trimming removed 2 bases from V and 1 base from J, with 6 bases in between. CDR3 protein: CASSFDSNYGYTF. The DNA of the CDR3 is TGTGCCAGCAGCTTTGACAGTAACTATGGCTACACCTTC.

The genes are TRBV5-5 and TRBJ1-2; D is possibly TRBD1 (6 bases). The CDR3 spans 15 residues. The germline gives CDR1 SGHKS, CDR2 YYEKEE (reference sequence). Trimming shortened V by 7 bases and J by 0 bases, and 16 bases separated the two germline ends. CDR3 loop: CASSTGTLANYGYTF. In DNA form, the CDR3 reads TGTGCCAGCTCAACCGGGACATTGGCTAACTATGGCTACACCTTC.

There are a few counts of this clonotype. The chain has TRBV6-5 and TRBJ2-1; 7 bases are a match to TRBD1. The trim removed 4 bases at V and 4 bases at J, leaving 10 bases unmatched. Germline V lookup: CDR1 MNHEY, CDR2 SVGAGI. The CDR3 runs 16 residues. The DNA of the CDR3 is TGTGCCAGCAGTTCTACGATCGGACAGGTGTACAATGAGCAGTTCTTC. Translation: CASSSTIGQVYNEQFF.

The rearrangement links TRBV20-1 to TRBJ2-1, with 8 positions matching TRBD2. The CDR3 length is 14 residues. V was pared by 1 base and J by 4 bases, with 3 bases of the junction left unmatched. Looked up from germline, CDR1 is DFQATT and CDR2 is SNEGSKA (reference sequence). DNA of the CDR3: TGCAGTGCTAGAGTAGTAGCGGGGTACAATGAGCAGTTCTTC. Encoded protein: CSARVVAGYNEQFF.